This TCR beta chain was recovered during a study of shared clonotypes between healthy human individuals. Clones were sequenced by immunoSEQ multiplex PCR, and TCRdb holds only the in-frame ones, with some missing. This repertoire shows 760,000 or so clones, about 96% found once; its top ten account for around 0.25%. It was CD45RO-negative cells, positively selected for CCR7, that made up naive CD8 cells, with terminally differentiated effector memory CD45RA+ cells excluded. This CDR3 comprises 15 residues. Germline V gene sequence: CDR1 SGHAT, CDR2 FQNNGV. Deletions cut 1 base from V and 0 bases from J, with 10 bases between.

The sequenced sample consisted of naive CD8+ T cells sorted from blood. This rearrangement joins TRBV11-2 to TRBJ2-7; no clear D gene. The receptor comes from a man aged 25-40 years in good health. The CDR3 loop reads CASSLALGHSYEQYF. CDR3 coding DNA: TGTGCCAGCAGCTTAGCTCTAGGCCACTCCTACGAGCAGTACTTC.